This T cell receptor beta chain was retrieved from a study of blood T cells in healthy people across ages. The CDR3 consists of 15 residues. In germline, CDR1 is SGHTA, CDR2 FQGNSA. V dropped 5 bases and J dropped 8; count of bases not matched to a gene: 5. A second PCR, run for about 7 to 11 cycles, used a sample-barcoded 5' primer plus a J-beta primer mix. From the 5' RACE reads, TCRdb called clonotypes with MiXCR, one entry per CDR3 protein. The sample yields about 1,500,000 distinct CDR3 sequences, approximately 42% seen once. The chain joins TRBV7-2 to TRBJ1-6; 11 positions agree with TRBD1. The sample comprised blood. The receptor was derived from a woman under 30 in good health. The CDR3 DNA follows: TGTGCCAGCAGCCCCCGGACAGGGGGCCATTCACCCCTCCACTTT. This gives the protein CASSPRTGGHSPLHF. Drawing the rest from reference TRBV7-2 and TRBJ1-6, the complete variable domain is GAGVSQSPSNKVTEKGKDVELRCDPISGHTALYWYRQSLGQGLEFLIYFQGNSAPDKSGLPSDRFSAERTGGSVSTLTIQRTQQEDSAVYLCASSPRTGGHSPLHFGNGTRLTVT.